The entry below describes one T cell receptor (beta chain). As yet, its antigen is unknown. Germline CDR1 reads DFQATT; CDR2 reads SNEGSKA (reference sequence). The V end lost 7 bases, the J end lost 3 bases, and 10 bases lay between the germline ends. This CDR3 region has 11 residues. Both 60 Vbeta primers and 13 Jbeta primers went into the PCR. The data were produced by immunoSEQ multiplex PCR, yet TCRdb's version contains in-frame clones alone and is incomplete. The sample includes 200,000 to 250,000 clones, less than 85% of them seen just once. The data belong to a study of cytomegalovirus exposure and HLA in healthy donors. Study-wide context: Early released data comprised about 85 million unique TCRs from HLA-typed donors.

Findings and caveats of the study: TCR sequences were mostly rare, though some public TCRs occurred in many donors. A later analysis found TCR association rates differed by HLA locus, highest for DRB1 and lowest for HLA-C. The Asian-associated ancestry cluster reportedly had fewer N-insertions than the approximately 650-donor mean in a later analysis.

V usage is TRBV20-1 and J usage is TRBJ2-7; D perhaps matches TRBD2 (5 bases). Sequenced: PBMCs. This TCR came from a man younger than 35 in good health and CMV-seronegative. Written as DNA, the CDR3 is TGCAGTGTGAAGCGGCACTACGAGCAGTACTTC. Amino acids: CSVKRHYEQYF.